The rows below give T cell receptor beta chains drawn from one sample of a study of T-cell memory formation after mild COVID-19. TCRdb used MiXCR to reprocess the 5' RACE reads, holding one entry per CDR3 protein. The sample includes some 450,000 distinct CDR3 sequences, 15% to 20% of them seen just once. The sample consisted of PBMCs or a T cell subset sorted from them (not recorded which). The origin of the receptors is an adult woman who had mild COVID-19 (a few samples of this study predate the infection). Cell type and time point are not known. The CDR3 runs from the conserved cysteine through the conserved F or W. A D gene is named only where the DNA matches it firmly. Clone sizes are given selectively: once, few, many, or a class where the clone is expanded.

clone_size j_call v_call d_call cdr3_nt cdr3_aa
- TRBJ2-1 TRBV24-1 - TGTGCCACCAGTGGCGCGGGTACTCAGTTCTTC CATSGAGTQFF
many TRBJ2-7 TRBV12-3/TRBV12-4 TRBD2 TGTGCCAGCAGTTTACAGCGGGAGGGCTACGAGCAGTACTTC CASSLQREGYEQYF
- TRBJ2-2 TRBV6-5 TRBD2 TGTGCCAGCAGTTATTTTGGACTAGCGGGACCCGGGGAGCTGTTTTTT CASSYFGLAGPGELFF
few TRBJ2-3 TRBV7-7 - TGTGCCAGCAGCTTAGGGGCTAGTAGCACAGATACGCAGTATTTT CASSLGASSTDTQYF
- TRBJ1-2 TRBV5-1 - TGCGCCAGCAGCTTGGGGCAGGGTGTGAACTATGGCTACACCTTC CASSLGQGVNYGYTF
few TRBJ1-1 TRBV25-1 - TGTGCCAGCAGTGAATATGGGGCGGGGGGCAGACCGAACACTGAAGCTTTCTTT CASSEYGAGGRPNTEAFF
- TRBJ2-5 TRBV6-5 TRBD2 TGTGCCAGCAGTTACTCCTTAGCGGGGGGCCTTCAAGAGACCCAGTACTTC CASSYSLAGGLQETQYF
- TRBJ1-1 TRBV7-9 - TGTGCCAGCAGCACCACCGGGCAGGGGACCATGAACACTGAAGCTTTCTTT CASSTTGQGTMNTEAFF
many TRBJ2-3 TRBV6-4 TRBD1 TGTGCCAGCAGTGCCCAGGGGGCAGGAGATACGCAGTATTTT CASSAQGAGDTQYF
many TRBJ2-1 TRBV5-6 - TGTGCCAGCAGCTTGTTTGATGAGCAGTTCTTC CASSLFDEQFF
- TRBJ1-5 TRBV4-1 - TGCGCCAGCAGCCAAGGGCCAGGGACTAGCAATCAGCCCCAGCATTTT CASSQGPGTSNQPQHF
- TRBJ2-7 TRBV5-5 - TGTGCCAGCGGCTACATCCCCCCCTCCTACGAGCAGTACTTC CASGYIPPSYEQYF
few TRBJ2-6 TRBV13 - TGTGCCAGCAGCCCCGAGGGATACTCTGGGGCCAACGTCCTGACTTTC CASSPEGYSGANVLTF
- TRBJ2-3 TRBV7-6 TRBD2 TGTGCCAGCAGCCAAGGGACTAGCGGGGTATCAGATACGCAGTATTTT CASSQGTSGVSDTQYF
many TRBJ2-1 TRBV12-3/TRBV12-4 TRBD2 TGTGCCAGCAGCAACCGGGAGGGTTACAATGAGCAGTTCTTC CASSNREGYNEQFF
few TRBJ2-5 TRBV5-1 TRBD2 TGCGCCAGCAGCTTGGTAACTAGCGGGAGTACCGGAGAGACCCAGTACTTC CASSLVTSGSTGETQYF
- TRBJ2-1 TRBV7-9 TRBD2 TGTGCCAGCAGCTTTAGCGGGAGGTCACTCTACAATGAGCAGTTCTTC CASSFSGRSLYNEQFF
few TRBJ2-5 TRBV15 TRBD2 TGTGCCACCAGCCCCCGACTAGCGGGAGCGGGAGAGACCCAGTACTTC CATSPRLAGAGETQYF
few TRBJ2-1 TRBV18 TRBD2 TGTGCCAGCTCACCATTCTCCAGCGGGAGTGCGGGCTACAATGAGCAGTTCTTC CASSPFSSGSAGYNEQFF
- TRBJ2-7 TRBV25-1 TRBD1 TGTGCCAGCAGTGAATCCGGGACAGGGGACGAGCAGTACTTC CASSESGTGDEQYF
- TRBJ1-2 TRBV5-1 - TGCGCCAGCAGCTTGGAGGGGGGCGCTTATGAGTATGGCTACACCTTC CASSLEGGAYEYGYTF
few TRBJ2-3 TRBV2 TRBD2 TGTGCCAGCAGAGGACTAGACAGCACAGATACGCAGTATTTT CASRGLDSTDTQYF
many TRBJ1-2 TRBV5-1 TRBD1 TGTGCCAGCAGCCCGACAGGGAACTATGGCTACACCTTC CASSPTGNYGYTF
- TRBJ1-1 TRBV7-6 - TGTGCCAGCAGTGGGAAGACATGGGAATCCTCTCCCCTGAACACTGAAGCTTTCTTT CASSGKTWESSPLNTEAFF
- TRBJ1-1 TRBV12-3/TRBV12-4 TRBD1 TGTGCCAGCAGTCCCCACAGGGGGCGGACTGAAGCTTTCTTT CASSPHRGRTEAFF
- TRBJ1-5 TRBV30 TRBD1 TGTGCCTGCACCACAGGGGGCAATCAGCCCCAGCATTTT CACTTGGNQPQHF
- TRBJ2-1 TRBV4-1 - TGCGCCAGCAGCCTCTCTGGGGTTCCGAGCTCCTACAATGAGCAGTTCTTC CASSLSGVPSSYNEQFF
- TRBJ1-6 TRBV12-3/TRBV12-4 - TGTGCCAGCAGAAAATCTGGCGGCTCCTATAATTCACCCCTCCACTTT CASRKSGGSYNSPLHF
few TRBJ2-5 TRBV14 - TGTGCCAGCAGCCAAGGGTGGGATACGGAGACCCAGTACTTC CASSQGWDTETQYF
few TRBJ2-3 TRBV12-3/TRBV12-4 - TGTGCCAGCAGTCTCTACCTGGGGGACTCCACAGATACGCAGTATTTT CASSLYLGDSTDTQYF
few TRBJ2-3 TRBV24-1 - TGTGCCACCAGTGACGGCCGGACCCCGGCGGGGGATACGCAGTATTTT CATSDGRTPAGDTQYF
- TRBJ1-3 TRBV5-1 TRBD1 TGCGCCAGCAGCCCAGAGCCGGGACAGGGAAACACCATATATTTT CASSPEPGQGNTIYF
- TRBJ2-5 TRBV24-1 - TGTGCCACCAGTTCCACCGCTAGACAGGGACTCCAAGAGACCCAGTACTTC CATSSTARQGLQETQYF
few TRBJ2-1 TRBV9 TRBD2 TGTGCCAGCAGCTCCAGCAGATTAGCGGGGGGCTACAATGAGCAGTTCTTC CASSSSRLAGGYNEQFF
few TRBJ2-2 TRBV7-8 - TGTGCCAGCAGCCGGAGGAGGGCAAGGAACACCGGGGAGCTGTTTTTT CASSRRRARNTGELFF
few TRBJ2-5 TRBV2 - TGTGCCAGCAGTCGACAGCCCAAAGAGACCCAGTACTTC CASSRQPKETQYF
- TRBJ2-1 TRBV18 TRBD2 TGTGCCAGCTCACCGAGGGATAGCGGGGGCCAGCAGTTCTTC CASSPRDSGGQQFF
few TRBJ2-3 TRBV12-3/TRBV12-4 TRBD1 TGTGCCAGCAGAGACTGGACAGGAAGCACAGATACGCAGTATTTT CASRDWTGSTDTQYF
few TRBJ2-1 TRBV7-6 - TGTGCCAGCAGCTTAATGGACACCCTGGGAAATGAGCAGTTCTTC CASSLMDTLGNEQFF
- TRBJ2-1 TRBV12-3/TRBV12-4 - TGTGCCAGCAGTAGTACAGGATCCCGGGGCTACAATGAGCAGTTCTTC CASSSTGSRGYNEQFF
many TRBJ2-2 TRBV7-9 TRBD2 TGTGCCAGCAGCTTAGATACGGGAGGCACCGGGGAGCTGTTTTTT CASSLDTGGTGELFF
- TRBJ2-5 TRBV5-1 TRBD2 TGCGCCAGCAGCAATGGGAGGGTAGCCGAGACCCAGTACTTC CASSNGRVAETQYF
- TRBJ1-1 TRBV5-1 TRBD1 TGCGCCAGCAAGCAGACAGGGGAGAACACTGAAGCTTTCTTT CASKQTGENTEAFF
few TRBJ1-1 TRBV6-5 TRBD1 TGTGCCAGCAGTCCGGGACAGGGTCACACTGAAGCTTTCTTT CASSPGQGHTEAFF
- TRBJ2-7 TRBV30 - TGTGCCTGCTCGGGGGTCTACGAGCAGTACTTC CACSGVYEQYF
- TRBJ1-1 TRBV20-1 - TGCAGTGCTCCGGACAGTTCCGGGAACACTGAAGCTTTCTTT CSAPDSSGNTEAFF
few TRBJ2-7 TRBV7-8 TRBD1 TGTGCCAGCAGCCCGCGACAGGGGGACTACGAGCAGTACTTC CASSPRQGDYEQYF
- TRBJ2-7 TRBV6-2/TRBV6-3 TRBD1 TGTGCCAGTGGACAGGCCTACGAGCAGTACTTC CASGQAYEQYF
- TRBJ1-2 TRBV11-2 - TGTGCCAGCAGCTTAGATCTTGGGGAAGGCTATGGCTACACCTTC CASSLDLGEGYGYTF
- TRBJ1-3 TRBV7-8 - TGTGCCAGCAGCTTAGCCACAGGATTCTCTGGAAACACCATATATTTT CASSLATGFSGNTIYF
- TRBJ2-3 TRBV10-3 TRBD1 TGTGCCATCAGTGCTCAGGGACAGGGACCAGATACGCAGTATTTT CAISAQGQGPDTQYF
- TRBJ1-2 TRBV7-2 TRBD1 TGTGCCAGCAGCTTTCGGACAGGGTGGTATGGCTACACCTTC CASSFRTGWYGYTF
few TRBJ1-1 TRBV5-4 - TGTGCCAGCAGCTTCCCGAACACTGAAGCTTTCTTT CASSFPNTEAFF
few TRBJ2-3 TRBV7-9 TRBD2 TGTGCCAGCAGCTCTGGCGGACTAGCGGTGAGGGATACGCAGTATTTT CASSSGGLAVRDTQYF
- TRBJ2-7 TRBV6-1 - TGTGCCAGCAGTGAATTATCCTACGAGCAGTACTTC CASSELSYEQYF
- TRBJ1-5 TRBV20-1 - TGCAGTGCTAGAGATTCGCGGGGATTGAGCAATCAGCCCCAGCATTTT CSARDSRGLSNQPQHF
- TRBJ1-1 TRBV6-2/TRBV6-3 - TGTGCCAGCAGGGGGACCGGAGGGAGGAGAGCTTTCTTT CASRGTGGRRAFF
- TRBJ1-4 TRBV7-2 TRBD1 TGTGCCAGCAGCCCCCTCGGGACAGCCAGCGAAAAACTGTTTTTT CASSPLGTASEKLFF
few TRBJ1-2 TRBV7-2 TRBD1 TGTGCCAGCAGCTTACTAGGGGGCGCGGACTATGGCTACACCTTC CASSLLGGADYGYTF
- TRBJ1-2 TRBV5-1 TRBD1 TGCGCCAGCAGCGGGGGGGACAGTACTAACTATGGCTACACCTTC CASSGGDSTNYGYTF